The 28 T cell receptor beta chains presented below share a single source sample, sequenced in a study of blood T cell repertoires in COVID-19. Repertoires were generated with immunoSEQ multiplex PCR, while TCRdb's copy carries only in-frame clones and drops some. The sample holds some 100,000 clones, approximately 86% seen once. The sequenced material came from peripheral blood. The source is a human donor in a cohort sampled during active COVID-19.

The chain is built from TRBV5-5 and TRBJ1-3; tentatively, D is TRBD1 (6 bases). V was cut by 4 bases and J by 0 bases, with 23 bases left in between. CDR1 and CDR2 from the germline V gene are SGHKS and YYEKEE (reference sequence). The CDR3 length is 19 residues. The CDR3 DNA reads TGTGCCAGCAGCCCCCGTGGCGGGGGCCTCGCCCCCTCTGGAAACACCATATATTTT. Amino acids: CASSPRGGGLAPSGNTIYF.

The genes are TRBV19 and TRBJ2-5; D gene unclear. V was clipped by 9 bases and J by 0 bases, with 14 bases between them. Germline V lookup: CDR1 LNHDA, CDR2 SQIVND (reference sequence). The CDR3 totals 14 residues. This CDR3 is CASATHRDQETQYF. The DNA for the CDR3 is TGTGCCAGCGCCACACACAGAGACCAAGAGACCCAGTACTTC.

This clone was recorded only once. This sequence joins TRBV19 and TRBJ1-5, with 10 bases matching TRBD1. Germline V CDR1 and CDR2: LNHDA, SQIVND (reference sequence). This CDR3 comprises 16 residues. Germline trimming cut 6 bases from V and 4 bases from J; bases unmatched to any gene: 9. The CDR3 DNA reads TGTGCCAGTAGCGGGACAGGGGCTCCGATTAATCAGCCCCAGCATTTT. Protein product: CASSGTGAPINQPQHF.

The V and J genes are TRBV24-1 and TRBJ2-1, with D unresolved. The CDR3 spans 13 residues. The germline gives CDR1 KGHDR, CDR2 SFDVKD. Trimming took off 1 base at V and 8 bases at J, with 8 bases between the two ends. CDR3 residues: CATSDLAWDEQFF. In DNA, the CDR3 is TGTGCCACCAGTGATTTAGCGTGGGATGAGCAGTTCTTC.

Written as DNA, the CDR3 is TGTGCCAGCGCTGTAAGCGGGGGCCTTAGCACAGATACGCAGTATTTT. Protein product: CASAVSGGLSTDTQYF. V gene TRBV6-4 combines with J gene TRBJ2-3; TRBD2 matches 8 bases. The CDR3 consists of 16 residues. CDR1 and CDR2 (germline): MRHNA, SNTAGT. Trimming at V came to 8 bases and at J to 0 bases, leaving 10 bases not matched to a gene.

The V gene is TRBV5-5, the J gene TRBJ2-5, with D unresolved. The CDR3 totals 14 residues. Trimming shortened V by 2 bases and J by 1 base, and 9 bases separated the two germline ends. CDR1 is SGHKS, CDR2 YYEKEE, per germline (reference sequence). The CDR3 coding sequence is TGTGCCAGCAGCTTTCGGGTTGCCCAAGAGACCCAGTACTTC. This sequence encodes CASSFRVAQETQYF.

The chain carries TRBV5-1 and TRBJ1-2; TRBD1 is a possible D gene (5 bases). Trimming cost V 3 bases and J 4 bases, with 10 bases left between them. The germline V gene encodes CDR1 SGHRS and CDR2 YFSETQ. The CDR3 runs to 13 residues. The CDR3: CASSSGDGYGYTF. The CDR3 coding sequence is TGCGCCAGCAGCTCGGGGGATGGCTATGGCTACACCTTC.

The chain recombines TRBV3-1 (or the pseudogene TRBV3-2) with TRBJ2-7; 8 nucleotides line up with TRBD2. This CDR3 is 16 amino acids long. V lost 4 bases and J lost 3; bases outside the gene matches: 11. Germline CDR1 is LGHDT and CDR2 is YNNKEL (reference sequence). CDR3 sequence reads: CASSLPSGTSLYEQYF. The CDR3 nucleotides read TGTGCCAGCAGCCTTCCATCCGGGACTAGTCTCTACGAGCAGTACTTC.

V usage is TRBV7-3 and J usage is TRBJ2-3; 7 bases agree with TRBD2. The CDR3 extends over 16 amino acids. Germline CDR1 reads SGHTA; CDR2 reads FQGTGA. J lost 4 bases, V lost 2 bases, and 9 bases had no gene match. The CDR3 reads CASSLDPSGGPDTQYF. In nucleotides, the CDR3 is TGTGCCAGCAGCTTAGACCCTAGCGGTGGGCCAGATACGCAGTATTTT.

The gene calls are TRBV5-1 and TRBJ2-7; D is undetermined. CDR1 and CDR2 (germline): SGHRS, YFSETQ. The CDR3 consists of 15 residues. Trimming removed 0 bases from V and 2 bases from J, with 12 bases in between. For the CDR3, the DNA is TGCGCCAGCAGCTTGGAAACAGTCCCCACCTACGAGCAGTACTTC. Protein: CASSLETVPTYEQYF.

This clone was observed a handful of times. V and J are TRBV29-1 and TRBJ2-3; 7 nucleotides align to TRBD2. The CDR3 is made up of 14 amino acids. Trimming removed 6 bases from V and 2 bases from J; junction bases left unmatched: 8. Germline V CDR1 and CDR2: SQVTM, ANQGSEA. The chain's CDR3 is CSVPGTTNTDTQYF. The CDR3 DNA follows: TGCAGCGTACCCGGGACTACCAACACAGATACGCAGTATTTT.

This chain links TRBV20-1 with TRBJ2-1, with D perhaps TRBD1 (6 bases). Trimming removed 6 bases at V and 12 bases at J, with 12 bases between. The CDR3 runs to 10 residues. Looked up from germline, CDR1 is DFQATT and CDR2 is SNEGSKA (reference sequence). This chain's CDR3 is CSARDIGQFF. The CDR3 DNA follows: TGCAGTGCCAGGGACATCGGGCAGTTCTTC.

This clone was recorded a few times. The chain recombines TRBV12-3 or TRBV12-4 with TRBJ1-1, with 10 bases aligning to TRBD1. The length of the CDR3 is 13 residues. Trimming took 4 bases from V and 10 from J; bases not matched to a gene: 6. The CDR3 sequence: CASSSRQGAGAFF. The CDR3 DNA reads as TGTGCCAGCAGTTCCCGACAGGGGGCAGGAGCTTTCTTT.

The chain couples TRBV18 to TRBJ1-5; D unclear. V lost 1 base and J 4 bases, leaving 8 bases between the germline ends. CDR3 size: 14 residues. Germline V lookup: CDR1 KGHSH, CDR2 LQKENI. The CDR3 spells CASSPQTANQPQHF. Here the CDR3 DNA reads TGTGCCAGCTCACCACAAACAGCTAATCAGCCCCAGCATTTT.

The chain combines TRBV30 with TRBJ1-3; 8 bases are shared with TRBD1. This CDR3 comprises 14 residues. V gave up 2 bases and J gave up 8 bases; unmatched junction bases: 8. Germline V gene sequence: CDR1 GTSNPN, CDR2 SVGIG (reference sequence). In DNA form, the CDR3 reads TGTGCCTGGAGTTCCCCGACAGGGGTCTACACCATATATTTT. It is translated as CAWSSPTGVYTIYF.

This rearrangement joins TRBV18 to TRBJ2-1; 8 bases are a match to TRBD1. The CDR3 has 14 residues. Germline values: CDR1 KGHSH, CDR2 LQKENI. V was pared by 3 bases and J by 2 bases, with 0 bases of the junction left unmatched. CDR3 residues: CASSPDRAYNEQFF. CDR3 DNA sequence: TGTGCCAGCTCACCGGACAGGGCCTACAATGAGCAGTTCTTC.

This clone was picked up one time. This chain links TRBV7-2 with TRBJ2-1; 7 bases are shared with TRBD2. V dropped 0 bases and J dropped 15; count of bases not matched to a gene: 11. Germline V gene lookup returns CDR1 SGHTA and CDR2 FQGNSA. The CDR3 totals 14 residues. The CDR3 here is CASSLAGKRGGGFF. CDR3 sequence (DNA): TGTGCCAGCAGCTTAGCGGGCAAGCGGGGTGGGGGGTTCTTC. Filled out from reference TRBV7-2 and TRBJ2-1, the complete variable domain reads GAGVSQSPSNKVTEKGKDVELRCDPISGHTALYWYRQSLGQGLEFLIYFQGNSAPDKSGLPSDRFSAERTGGSVSTLTIQRTQQEDSAVYLCASSLAGKRGGGFFGPGTRLTVL.

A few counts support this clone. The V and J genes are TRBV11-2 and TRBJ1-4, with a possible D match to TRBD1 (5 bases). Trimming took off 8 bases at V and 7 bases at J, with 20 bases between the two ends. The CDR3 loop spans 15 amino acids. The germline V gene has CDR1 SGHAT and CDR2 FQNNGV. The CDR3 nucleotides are TGTGCCAGCCGCCATGAGGGGAGGGTTGGTGAAAAACTGTTTTTT. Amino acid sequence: CASRHEGRVGEKLFF. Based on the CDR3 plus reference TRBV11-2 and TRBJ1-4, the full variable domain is EAGVAQSPRYKIIEKRQSVAFWCNPISGHATLYWYQQILGQGPKLLIQFQNNGVVDDSQLPKDRFSAERLKGVDSTLKIQPAKLEDSAVYLCASRHEGRVGEKLFFGSGTQLSVL.

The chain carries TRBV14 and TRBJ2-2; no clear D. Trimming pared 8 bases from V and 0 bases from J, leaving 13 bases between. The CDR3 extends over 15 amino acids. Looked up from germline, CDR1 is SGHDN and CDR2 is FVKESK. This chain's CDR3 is CASALRPSNTGELFF. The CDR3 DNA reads TGTGCCAGCGCCTTGAGGCCTTCGAACACCGGGGAGCTGTTTTTT.

CDR3 sequence: CASSSTLLAGGPYEQYF. The DNA for the CDR3 is TGTGCCAGCAGCTCCACCCTCCTAGCGGGAGGGCCCTACGAGCAGTACTTC. The V gene is TRBV7-9, the J gene TRBJ2-7; TRBD2 aligns across 12 bases. J was trimmed by 2 bases and V by 4 bases; bases with no gene match: 9. The CDR3 consists of 17 residues. CDR1 and CDR2 (germline): SEHNR, FQNEAQ (reference sequence).

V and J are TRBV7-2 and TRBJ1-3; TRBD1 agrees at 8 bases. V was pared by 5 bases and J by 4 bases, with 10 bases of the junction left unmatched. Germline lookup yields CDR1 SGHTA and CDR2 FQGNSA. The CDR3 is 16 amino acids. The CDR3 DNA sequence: TGTGCCAGCAGCGCCCAGACCCAGGGGGCCGGAAACACCATATATTTT. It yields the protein CASSAQTQGAGNTIYF.

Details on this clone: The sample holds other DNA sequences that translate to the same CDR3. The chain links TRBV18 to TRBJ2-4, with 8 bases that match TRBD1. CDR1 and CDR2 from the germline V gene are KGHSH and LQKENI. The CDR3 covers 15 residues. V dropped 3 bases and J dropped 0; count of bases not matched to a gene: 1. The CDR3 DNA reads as TGTGCCAGCTCACCCGACAGGGGAGCCAAAAACATTCAGTACTTC. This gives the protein CASSPDRGAKNIQYF.

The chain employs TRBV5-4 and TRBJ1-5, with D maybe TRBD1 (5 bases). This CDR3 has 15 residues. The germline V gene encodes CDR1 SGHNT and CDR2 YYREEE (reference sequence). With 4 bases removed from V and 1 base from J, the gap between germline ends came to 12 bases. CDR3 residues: CASSPGGGSNQPQHF. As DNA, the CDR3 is TGTGCCAGCAGCCCCGGTGGGGGGAGCAATCAGCCCCAGCATTTT.

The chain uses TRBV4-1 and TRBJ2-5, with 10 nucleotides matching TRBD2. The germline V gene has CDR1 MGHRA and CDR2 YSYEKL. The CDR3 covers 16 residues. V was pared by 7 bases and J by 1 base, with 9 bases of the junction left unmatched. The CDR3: CASTPGTSAIQETQYF. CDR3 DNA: TGCGCCAGCACACCGGGGACTAGCGCGATCCAAGAGACCCAGTACTTC.

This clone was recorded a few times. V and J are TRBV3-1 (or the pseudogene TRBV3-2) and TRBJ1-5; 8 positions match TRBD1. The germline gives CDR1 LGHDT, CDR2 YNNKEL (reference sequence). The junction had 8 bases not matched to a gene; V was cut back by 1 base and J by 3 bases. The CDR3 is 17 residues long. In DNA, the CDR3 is TGTGCCAGCAGCCAAGGGAGAAGGACAGGGCTCAATCAGCCCCAGCATTTT. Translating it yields CASSQGRRTGLNQPQHF.

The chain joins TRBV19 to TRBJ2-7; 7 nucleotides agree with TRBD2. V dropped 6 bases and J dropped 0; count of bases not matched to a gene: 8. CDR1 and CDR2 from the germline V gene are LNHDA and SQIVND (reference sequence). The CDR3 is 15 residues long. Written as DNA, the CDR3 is TGTGCCAGTAGAGATAGCGGGTCGAGCTCCTACGAGCAGTACTTC. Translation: CASRDSGSSSYEQYF.

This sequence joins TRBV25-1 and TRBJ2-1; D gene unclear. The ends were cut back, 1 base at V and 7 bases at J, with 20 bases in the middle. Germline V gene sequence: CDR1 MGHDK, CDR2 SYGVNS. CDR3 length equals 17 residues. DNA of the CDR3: TGTGCCAGCAGTGAATTACCTAATGGTGGGCTTCGGAATGAGCAGTTCTTC. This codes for CASSELPNGGLRNEQFF. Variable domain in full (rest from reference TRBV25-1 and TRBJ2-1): EADIYQTPRYLVIGTGKKITLECSQTMGHDKMYWYQQDPGMELHLIHYSYGVNSTEKGDLSSESTVSRIRTEHFPLTLESARPSHTSQYLCASSELPNGGLRNEQFFGPGTRLTVL.

Here the CDR3 DNA reads TGTGCCAGCAGCTTAGCTCACGGGAGCAATCAGCCCCAGCATTTT. Amino acids: CASSLAHGSNQPQHF. The V and J genes are TRBV11-2 and TRBJ1-5, with D uncertain. CDR1 and CDR2 (germline): SGHAT, FQNNGV. The CDR3 consists of 15 residues. V was clipped by 1 base and J by 1 base, with 8 bases between them. Drawing the rest from reference TRBV11-2 and TRBJ1-5, the complete variable domain is EAGVAQSPRYKIIEKRQSVAFWCNPISGHATLYWYQQILGQGPKLLIQFQNNGVVDDSQLPKDRFSAERLKGVDSTLKIQPAKLEDSAVYLCASSLAHGSNQPQHFGDGTRLSIL.